This section outlines one T cell receptor beta chain sequence together with its context. The sample is drawn from a study of T cells expressing NK-cell markers. Study in general: Sorted CD3+CD56-NKG2C+, CD3+CD56+NKG2C+ and CD3+CD56+NKG2C- T cells supplied the TCR beta repertoires.

TCRdb processed the 5' RACE reads again and assigns one entry to each CDR3 protein, with no DNA. This sample's table reports about 260,000 distinct CDR3 sequences. Specimen: blood T cells: a sorted CD56 or NKG2C T cell subset, CD4+ or CD8+ T cells, or bulk PBMC T cells (not recorded which). This TCR derives from a man younger than 35 in good health.

CDR3 in amino acids: CASSYQDSYNEQFF. J is TRBJ2-1 and V is TRBV12-3 or TRBV12-4; without DNA, the TCRdb call of TRBD1 cannot be checked. There are 14 residues in the CDR3.